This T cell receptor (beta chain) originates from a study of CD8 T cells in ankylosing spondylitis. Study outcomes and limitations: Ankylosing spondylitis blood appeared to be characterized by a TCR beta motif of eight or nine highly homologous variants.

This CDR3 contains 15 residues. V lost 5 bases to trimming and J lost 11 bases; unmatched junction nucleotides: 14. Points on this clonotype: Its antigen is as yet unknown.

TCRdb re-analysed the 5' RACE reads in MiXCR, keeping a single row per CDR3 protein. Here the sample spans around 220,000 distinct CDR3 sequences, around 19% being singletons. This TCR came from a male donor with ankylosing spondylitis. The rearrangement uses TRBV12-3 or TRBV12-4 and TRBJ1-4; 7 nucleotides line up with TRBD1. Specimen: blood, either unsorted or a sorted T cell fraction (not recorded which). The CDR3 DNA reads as TGTGCCAGCAGTCAAACAGGGGCCCCCTTCGGGAAACTGTTTTTT. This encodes CASSQTGAPFGKLFF.